The T cell receptor beta chain described here comes from a study of blood T cell repertoires in COVID-19. Across the study: Samples of COVID-19 (acute and convalescent) were obtained from the United States, Italy and Spain.

Measured with immunoSEQ multiplex PCR; TCRdb has only the in-frame clones, and not every one. The data contain 150,000 or so clones, 70% to 85% of them singletons. The trim removed 1 base at V and 4 bases at J, leaving 4 bases unmatched. CDR1 and CDR2 from the germline V gene are SEHNR and FQNEAQ (reference sequence). The CDR3 totals 15 residues. This receptor was taken from a man in his fifties or sixties who had recovered from COVID-19. The material sequenced was PBMCs or T cells enriched from blood (not recorded which). The chain combines TRBV7-9 with TRBJ1-3; 7 bases fit TRBD1. The CDR3 loop is CASSLGATGGNTIYF. The DNA for the CDR3 is TGTGCCAGCAGCTTAGGGGCGACAGGGGGAAACACCATATATTTT.